The 20 T cell receptor beta chains given below trace back to one sample, sequenced in a study of T-cell memory formation after mild COVID-19. A single record per CDR3 protein comes from TCRdb applying MiXCR to the 5' RACE reads. The sample has 150,000 to 200,000 distinct CDR3 sequences, roughly a fifth seen once. Sequences were obtained from PBMCs or a T cell subset sorted from them (not recorded which). These receptors came from an adult woman who had mild COVID-19 (a few samples of this study predate the infection). Cell type and time point are not known.

V and J are TRBV12-3 or TRBV12-4 and TRBJ2-2, with D possibly matching TRBD2 (6 bases). The CDR3 covers 14 residues. Trimming pared 4 bases from V and 6 bases from J, leaving 12 bases between. The CDR3 coding sequence is TGTGCCAGCAGTTCCTATACGGGGGCCGGGGAGCTGTTTTTT. It codes for CASSSYTGAGELFF.

This sequence joins TRBV28 and TRBJ1-1; no reliable D call. CDR1 and CDR2 (germline): MDHEN, SYDVKM. The CDR3 runs 16 residues. Deletions cut 6 bases from V and 0 bases from J, with 17 bases between. The CDR3 sequence is CASSPVDVLMNTEAFF. CDR3 nucleotides: TGTGCCAGCAGCCCGGTGGACGTCCTTATGAACACTGAAGCTTTCTTT.

V gene TRBV14 combines with J gene TRBJ1-1, with TRBD1 identical over 7 bases. The germline V gene encodes CDR1 SGHDN and CDR2 FVKESK. The V gene end was trimmed by 5 bases and the J gene end by 0 bases; junction bases not matched to a gene: 15. The CDR3 runs to 18 residues. The CDR3 protein is CASSSQFLNTGVNTEAFF. The CDR3 nucleotides read TGTGCCAGCAGCTCCCAGTTCCTCAATACAGGGGTGAACACTGAAGCTTTCTTT.

Here the CDR3 DNA reads TGTGCCAGCAGCTCCGGACTAGCGGGACCATCCTACAATGAGCAGTTCTTC. Its translation is CASSSGLAGPSYNEQFF. The chain uses TRBV7-9 and TRBJ2-1, with 12 bases aligning to TRBD2. The CDR3 consists of 17 residues. J was trimmed by 1 base and V by 4 bases; bases with no gene match: 5. CDR1 and CDR2 (germline): SEHNR, FQNEAQ (reference sequence).

This chain connects TRBV7-9 to TRBJ1-6; 12 nucleotides line up with TRBD1. The germline V gene encodes CDR1 SEHNR and CDR2 FQNEAQ (reference sequence). The CDR3 loop spans 17 amino acids. With V trimmed by 5 bases and J by 10 bases, 12 bases remained unmatched. As DNA, the CDR3 is TGTGCCAGCAGCCCTAGCCCCGGGACAGGGGGCTTATCACCCCTCCACTTT. Protein product: CASSPSPGTGGLSPLHF.

The genes are TRBV19 and TRBJ1-2; the match to TRBD1 covers 8 bases. J lost 8 bases, V lost 4 bases, and 9 bases had no gene match. This CDR3 spans 14 amino acids. The germline gives CDR1 LNHDA, CDR2 SQIVND (reference sequence). In DNA, the CDR3 is TGTGCCAGTAGTACCTGGACAGGGATAGGGGGCTACACCTTC. Its protein product is CASSTWTGIGGYTF.

The chain uses TRBV2 and TRBJ1-2, with D unresolved. The CDR3 loop spans 14 amino acids. V was clipped by 0 bases and J by 6 bases, with 11 bases between them. Germline V gives CDR1 SNHLY, CDR2 FYNNEI. The CDR3 DNA reads TGTGCCAGCAGTGAAGCGAGGTGGGGAGATGGCTACACCTTC. Translating gives CASSEARWGDGYTF.

This clonotype was seen a few times. V usage is TRBV7-3 and J usage is TRBJ2-3; 11 bases fit TRBD2. Germline CDR1 is SGHTA and CDR2 is FQGTGA. There are 15 residues in the CDR3. J gave up 4 bases and V 6 bases, and 6 bases lay outside the gene matches. The CDR3 loop is CASSSSGGSSDTQYF. DNA of the CDR3: TGTGCCAGCAGTTCTAGCGGGGGGAGTTCAGATACGCAGTATTTT.

The chain is built from TRBV7-8 and TRBJ1-1; perhaps TRBD1 as D (6 bases). Trimming pared 0 bases from V and 0 bases from J, leaving 17 bases between. Germline V gene sequence: CDR1 SGHVS, CDR2 FQNEAQ. This CDR3 comprises 18 residues. The CDR3 coding sequence is TGTGCCAGCAGCTTAGCCGATGAGCAGGGGCGGCTGAACACTGAAGCTTTCTTT. It translates to CASSLADEQGRLNTEAFF.

This chain joins TRBV29-1 and TRBJ2-7; 8 bases fit TRBD2. Trimming took 7 bases from V and 0 from J; bases not matched to a gene: 5. Germline V CDR1 and CDR2: SQVTM, ANQGSEA. This CDR3 comprises 13 residues. The CDR3 is CSGVAGSSYEQYF. The CDR3 DNA reads TGCAGCGGTGTAGCGGGATCCTCCTACGAGCAGTACTTC.

This clonotype was found a few times. The V call is TRBV27, the J call TRBJ2-3; D is ambiguous. The length of the CDR3 is 14 residues. Trimming pared 5 bases from V and 2 bases from J, leaving 11 bases between. CDR1 and CDR2 from the germline V gene are MNHEY and SMNVEV (reference sequence). CDR3 sequence reads: CASSGPSSTDTQYF. The CDR3, as DNA: TGTGCCAGCAGTGGTCCGTCCTCCACAGATACGCAGTATTTT.

The chain employs TRBV2 and TRBJ1-2, with 7 bases aligning to TRBD1. Trimming cost V 6 bases and J 5 bases; bases outside gene matches: 18. The CDR3 is 17 residues long. Germline lookup yields CDR1 SNHLY and CDR2 FYNNEI. CDR3 in DNA: TGTGCCAGCAGACCGGGCGCCTGGGACAGACGAAAGTATGGCTACACCTTC. It codes for CASRPGAWDRRKYGYTF.

The chain has TRBV5-1 and TRBJ1-1; no clear D gene. Germline V gene lookup returns CDR1 SGHRS and CDR2 YFSETQ. The CDR3 runs to 15 residues. Trimming stripped 0 bases from V and 1 base from J, with 10 bases between. Here the CDR3 reads CASSLAEGQNTEAFF. The CDR3 DNA reads TGCGCCAGCAGCTTGGCCGAGGGTCAGAACACTGAAGCTTTCTTT.

On this clonotype itself: One end of the junction varies from germline; a read error may be responsible. The V gene is TRBV27, the J gene TRBJ2-7; D remains unclear. The CDR3 length is 13 residues. Germline V lookup: CDR1 MNHEY, CDR2 SMNVEV (reference sequence). CDR3 loop: CASSFAGSYAQYF. Written as DNA, the CDR3 is TGTGCCAGCAGTTTCGCAGGTTCCTACGCGCAGTACTTC.

This rearrangement joins TRBV24-1 to TRBJ2-1; TRBD2 aligns across 15 bases. The germline CDR1 and CDR2 sequences are KGHDR and SFDVKD. The V and J ends lost 4 bases and 0 bases, in that order; junction bases with no gene match: 6. The CDR3 is made up of 19 amino acids. The CDR3 is CATSEPGLAGGSSYNEQFF. The DNA of the CDR3 is TGTGCCACCAGTGAACCCGGACTAGCGGGAGGGAGCTCCTACAATGAGCAGTTCTTC.

V usage is TRBV30 and J usage is TRBJ2-3; D gene ambiguous. The V gene lost 0 bases and the J gene lost 2 bases, with 6 bases spanning the gap. CDR1 is GTSNPN and CDR2 is SVGIG in the germline V gene (reference sequence). The CDR3 consists of 13 residues. CDR3: CAWSVRITDTQYF. Here the CDR3 DNA reads TGTGCCTGGAGTGTCAGGATCACAGATACGCAGTATTTT.

This clonotype has only a few counts. The genes are TRBV11-2 and TRBJ2-1; 7 nucleotides align to TRBD2. Germline V gives CDR1 SGHAT, CDR2 FQNNGV. V gave up 6 bases and J gave up 3 bases; unmatched junction bases: 5. The length of the CDR3 is 14 residues. The CDR3 DNA reads as TGTGCCAGCAGAACAGCGGGACTCTACAATGAGCAGTTCTTC. It yields the protein CASRTAGLYNEQFF. Filled out from reference TRBV11-2 and TRBJ2-1, the complete variable domain reads EAGVAQSPRYKIIEKRQSVAFWCNPISGHATLYWYQQILGQGPKLLIQFQNNGVVDDSQLPKDRFSAERLKGVDSTLKIQPAKLEDSAVYLCASRTAGLYNEQFFGPGTRLTVL.

This clonotype came up a few times. This chain uses TRBV7-9 with TRBJ2-7; a possible D gene is TRBD1 (6 bases). Per the germline V gene, CDR1 is SEHNR and CDR2 is FQNEAQ (reference sequence). The CDR3 is made up of 13 amino acids. Trimming stripped 5 bases from V and 5 bases from J, with 13 bases between. CDR3 coding DNA: TGTGCCAGCAGCCCGGGACACCGACACGAGCAGTACTTC. This encodes CASSPGHRHEQYF. Supplemented by reference TRBV7-9 and TRBJ2-7, the full variable domain reads DTGVSQNPRHKITKRGQNVTFRCDPISEHNRLYWYRQTLGQGPEFLTYFQNEAQLEKSRLLSDRFSAERPKGSFSTLEIQRTEQGDSAMYLCASSPGHRHEQYFGPGTRLTVT.

There are a few counts of this clonotype. This rearrangement joins TRBV20-1 to TRBJ2-1, with TRBD2 matching 9 bases. The CDR3 extends over 14 amino acids. Losses at the gene ends were 6 bases for V and 5 bases for J; bases not matched to a gene: 8. Germline V gene lookup returns CDR1 DFQATT and CDR2 SNEGSKA (reference sequence). The CDR3 loop is CSAFGTSGHNEQFF. The CDR3 nucleotides read TGCAGTGCATTCGGAACTAGCGGGCACAATGAGCAGTTCTTC.

A few counts support this clonotype. V usage is TRBV27 and J usage is TRBJ2-1, with D possibly being TRBD2 (5 bases). CDR1 and CDR2 (germline): MNHEY, SMNVEV (reference sequence). V dropped 3 bases and J dropped 5 bases, with 14 bases sitting between them. This CDR3 spans 15 amino acids. CDR3 sequence (DNA): TGTGCCAGCAGTTTTAGTGGCGGGTCGAACAATGAGCAGTTCTTC. This translates into CASSFSGGSNNEQFF.